Listed here are 21 T cell receptor beta chains from one sample, sequenced in a study of shared clonotypes between healthy human individuals. TCRdb's copy holds only in-frame clones and misses some; the assay was immunoSEQ multiplex PCR. The data hold about 2 million clones, with about 95% observed a single time. Material: naive CD4+ T cells sorted from blood. The sample's subset: CD45RA+ positively selected. The receptors were gathered from a man aged 18 to 35 in good health.

A remark on this clone: This sample includes further DNA sequences coding for the same CDR3. The rearrangement links TRBV30 to TRBJ2-5; no definite D call. Between the trimmed V and J ends, which lost 3 bases and 0 bases, there was a span of 5 bases. CDR3 length: 12 amino acids. Germline lookup yields CDR1 GTSNPN and CDR2 SVGIG (reference sequence). The DNA for the CDR3 is TGTGCCTGGAGCCGGGACCAAGAGACCCAGTACTTC. Residues: CAWSRDQETQYF. Based on the CDR3 plus reference TRBV30 and TRBJ2-5, the full variable domain is SQTIHQWPATLVQPVGSPLSLECTVEGTSNPNLYWYRQAAGRGLQLLFYSVGIGQISSEVPQNLSASRPQDRQFILSSKKLLLSDSGFYLCAWSRDQETQYFGPGTRLLVL.

The chain links TRBV5-1 to TRBJ2-5; 7 bases fit TRBD1. Per germline, CDR1 SGHRS and CDR2 YFSETQ. Losses at the gene ends were 4 bases for V and 0 bases for J; bases not matched to a gene: 6. This CDR3 comprises 15 residues. The CDR3 DNA is TGCGCCAGCAGCCTTTTTGACAGGGACCAAGAGACCCAGTACTTC. Protein product: CASSLFDRDQETQYF.

The rearrangement joins TRBV7-2 to TRBJ2-2, with D unclear. CDR1 and CDR2 (germline): SGHTA, FQGNSA. The CDR3 covers 14 residues. V was shortened by 3 bases and J by 4 bases, with 9 bases between the two germline ends. CDR3 loop: CASSLVPGTGELFF. CDR3 nucleotide sequence: TGTGCCAGCAGCTTGGTCCCTGGCACCGGGGAGCTGTTTTTT.

This sequence joins TRBV5-1 and TRBJ2-2, with D possibly being TRBD1 or TRBD2 (6 bases each). The CDR3 spans 12 residues. Trimming stripped 4 bases from V and 8 bases from J, with 9 bases between. Germline-derived CDR1 and CDR2 are SGHRS and YFSETQ. CDR3 loop: CASSAGTGELFF. The CDR3 nucleotides are TGCGCCAGCAGCGCGGGGACAGGGGAGCTGTTTTTT.

The rearrangement joins TRBV18 to TRBJ1-4, with a weak D call TRBD1 (6 bases). Per the germline V gene, CDR1 is KGHSH and CDR2 is LQKENI. CDR3 length: 14 amino acids. The V end was cut by 4 bases, the J end by 8 bases, with 14 bases between. As DNA, the CDR3 is TGTGCCAGCTCACGCAACAGGGTTGGGGAAAAACTGTTTTTT. As protein: CASSRNRVGEKLFF.

This clone was observed a single time. The gene calls are TRBV6-1 and TRBJ1-2; D is possibly TRBD1 (5 bases). V lost 4 bases to trimming and J lost 2 bases, with 17 bases between them. The germline V gene encodes CDR1 MNHNS and CDR2 SASEGT. This CDR3 is 16 amino acids long. CDR3 sequence (DNA): TGTGCCAGCAGTGGCGGATGGGGAGGGGTAAACTATGGCTACACCTTC. Translating gives CASSGGWGGVNYGYTF.

The chain links TRBV6-5 to TRBJ2-7; TRBD2 might be the D (5 bases). This CDR3 has 13 residues. CDR1 and CDR2 from the germline V gene are MNHEY and SVGAGI. The V and J ends lost 6 bases and 5 bases respectively, with 14 bases between them. This CDR3 reads CASSRLGGDEQYF. In DNA form, the CDR3 reads TGTGCCAGCAGCCGACTTGGAGGTGACGAGCAGTACTTC.

This clone appeared once. The chain recombines TRBV28 with TRBJ2-2; no firm D call. V was shortened by 3 bases and J by 1 base, with 9 bases between the two germline ends. CDR1 is MDHEN, CDR2 SYDVKM, per germline. CDR3 size: 15 residues. The CDR3 DNA reads as TGTGCCAGCAGTTTGTTTTTGGGGAACACCGGGGAGCTGTTTTTT. Translating gives CASSLFLGNTGELFF.

Remarks on this clone: The sample carries other DNA sequences with the same CDR3. The chain joins TRBV6-5 to TRBJ2-7; 8 nucleotides line up with TRBD1. V was pared by 0 bases and J by 4 bases, with 5 bases of the junction left unmatched. This CDR3 is 15 amino acids long. CDR1 is MNHEY and CDR2 is SVGAGI in the germline V gene. The CDR3 DNA follows: TGTGCCAGCAGTTACTCTTGGACAGGGAATTACGAGCAGTACTTC. Its translation: CASSYSWTGNYEQYF.

This chain joins TRBV19 and TRBJ1-1, with D maybe TRBD1 (6 bases). Germline values: CDR1 LNHDA, CDR2 SQIVND (reference sequence). Between the trimmed V and J ends, which lost 3 bases and 6 bases, there was a span of 17 bases. The CDR3 sequence is 15 residues long. Written as DNA, the CDR3 is TGTGCCAGTAGTATCTGGGGGGCGGGAAACCCTGAAGCTTTCTTT. This gives the protein CASSIWGAGNPEAFF. The full variable domain, completed using reference TRBV19 and TRBJ1-1, is DGGITQSPKYLFRKEGQNVTLSCEQNLNHDAMYWYRQDPGQGLRLIYYSQIVNDFQKGDIAEGYSVSREKKESFPLTVTSAQKNPTAFYLCASSIWGAGNPEAFFGQGTRLTVV.

The gene calls are TRBV7-3 and TRBJ2-4, with D perhaps TRBD2 (6 bases). With 4 bases removed from V and 3 bases from J, the gap between germline ends came to 16 bases. The CDR3 is 16 residues long. Germline CDR1 reads SGHTA; CDR2 reads FQGTGA. CDR3 protein: CASSSRTGVGKNIQYF. The CDR3, as DNA: TGTGCCAGCAGCTCCCGGACGGGGGTTGGCAAAAACATTCAGTACTTC.

The chain is built from TRBV9 and TRBJ2-3, with TRBD2 as a possible D gene (6 bases). There are 15 residues in the CDR3. Per germline, CDR1 SGDLS and CDR2 YYNGEE. Trimming took 2 bases from V and 2 from J, leaving 12 bases between them. CDR3 sequence reads: CASSVDSGHTDTQYF. The CDR3, as DNA: TGTGCCAGCAGCGTCGATAGCGGACACACAGATACGCAGTATTTT.

The gene calls are TRBV2 and TRBJ1-4; tentative D call: TRBD1 (5 bases). V was pared by 8 bases and J by 2 bases, with 18 bases between. Germline CDR1 reads SNHLY; CDR2 reads FYNNEI. This CDR3 comprises 16 residues. The CDR3 is CASGPGLGRTNEKLFF. The CDR3, as DNA: TGTGCCAGCGGCCCGGGGCTGGGTCGGACTAATGAAAAACTGTTTTTT. The full variable domain, its missing parts supplied by reference TRBV2 and TRBJ1-4, is EPEVTQTPSHQVTQMGQEVILRCVPISNHLYFYWYRQILGQKVEFLVSFYNNEISEKSEIFDDQFSVERPDGSNFTLKIRSTKLEDSAMYFCASGPGLGRTNEKLFFGSGTQLSVL.

In this sample, this clone turned up once. The chain uses TRBV18 and TRBJ1-6; 9 positions agree with TRBD1. With 5 bases clipped from V and 6 bases from J, the junction kept 5 bases outside the gene matches. Germline CDR1 reads KGHSH; CDR2 reads LQKENI. CDR3 length: 15 amino acids. The CDR3 region has the DNA TGTGCCAGCTCAACACGGACAGGGGTTAATTCACCCCTCCACTTT. It codes for CASSTRTGVNSPLHF.

V is TRBV5-6 and J is TRBJ1-6; perhaps TRBD1 as D (6 bases). Trimming cost V 0 bases and J 2 bases, with 18 bases left between them. Germline V gene sequence: CDR1 SGHDT, CDR2 YYEEEE. The CDR3 is 19 amino acids. The CDR3 nucleotides read TGTGCCAGCAGCTTGGTATGGGGGGCAGGGAGCGCCTATAATTCACCCCTCCACTTT. The encoded protein is CASSLVWGAGSAYNSPLHF.

The chain couples TRBV2 to TRBJ1-2; 8 nucleotides agree with TRBD1. V was pared by 6 bases and J by 6 bases, with 9 bases of the junction left unmatched. The CDR3 has 14 residues. Germline CDR1 is SNHLY and CDR2 is FYNNEI. The CDR3 protein is CASSLGQGLNGYTF. CDR3 sequence (DNA): TGTGCCAGCAGCCTCGGACAGGGTCTGAATGGCTACACCTTC.

The table lists this clone with a count of one. This CDR3 is CASSFPLGQTQYF. The CDR3 DNA reads as TGTGCCAGCAGCTTCCCCCTGGGTCAGACCCAGTACTTC. This chain connects TRBV7-2 to TRBJ2-5; D is uncertain. V lost 3 bases to trimming and J lost 6 bases, with 11 bases between them. The CDR3 runs 13 residues. In germline, CDR1 is SGHTA, CDR2 FQGNSA.

The chain combines TRBV7-6 with TRBJ2-1; TRBD2 might be the D (5 bases). Trimming took off 5 bases at V and 8 bases at J, with 22 bases between the two ends. Looked up from germline, CDR1 is SGHVS and CDR2 is FNYEAQ. This CDR3 is built from 16 residues. The CDR3 nucleotides are TGTGCCAGCAGCCCAAAGCCCGCGGGCCTCCAGGATGAGCAGTTCTTC. Its translation: CASSPKPAGLQDEQFF.

The chain uses TRBV5-6 and TRBJ2-3, with D possibly TRBD1 on 6 matching bases. Germline CDR1 is SGHDT and CDR2 is YYEEEE. V lost 6 bases, J lost 0 bases, and 20 bases lay in between. This CDR3 is built from 17 residues. The CDR3 reads CASNPWGWDTSTDTQYF. CDR3 nucleotides: TGTGCCAGCAACCCATGGGGTTGGGACACCAGCACAGATACGCAGTATTTT.

The chain couples TRBV19 to TRBJ1-5; perhaps TRBD1 as D (6 bases). The V gene lost 5 bases and the J gene lost 1 base, with 12 bases spanning the gap. The CDR3 runs 15 residues. Germline V lookup: CDR1 LNHDA, CDR2 SQIVND (reference sequence). In DNA form, the CDR3 reads TGTGCCAGTAGTCCCCGGGACACAAGCAATCAGCCCCAGCATTTT. Its protein product is CASSPRDTSNQPQHF. The whole variable domain, filled in from reference TRBV19 and TRBJ1-5, reads DGGITQSPKYLFRKEGQNVTLSCEQNLNHDAMYWYRQDPGQGLRLIYYSQIVNDFQKGDIAEGYSVSREKKESFPLTVTSAQKNPTAFYLCASSPRDTSNQPQHFGDGTRLSIL.

The V call is TRBV30, the J call TRBJ2-5, with 9 bases aligning to TRBD1. The V segment lost 1 base and the J segment 0 bases; nucleotides outside the gene matches: 3. CDR3 length equals 15 residues. The V gene's germline CDR1 is GTSNPN and CDR2 SVGIG (reference sequence). CDR3: CAWSGGTGNQETQYF. The CDR3 DNA reads TGTGCCTGGAGTGGGGGGACAGGGAACCAAGAGACCCAGTACTTC.